This entry concerns a single T cell receptor beta chain. The antigen it binds to is not known. Base-call qualities are not available, and no considerably larger clone is one nucleotide away. This entry belongs to a study of T cell changes during pregnancy in multiple sclerosis (dated by TCRdb to about 2019). Regarding the study in general: The study looked at changes in the T cell repertoire across pregnancy in women with multiple sclerosis.

V gives up 4 bases and J gives up 0 bases, and the segment between their germline ends measures 17 bases. Measured from the cysteine to the phenylalanine, the CDR3 is 17 residues long. Only CDR3 DNA is held: 51 bases, read in frame from base 1. From the germline V gene, CDR1 is SGHRS and CDR2 is YFSETQ. Libraries were made using the immunoSEQ multiplex PCR assay. TCRdb carries this immuneACCESS record with in-frame sequences only. Its versions omit some clonotypes, under half of them owing to an unresolved V gene in the studies checked, with the rest unexplained. The sample has 100,000 or so clones on record, more than 85% of them singletons. The ten biggest clones cover over 2.5% of the sample.

The source of this sequence is a female donor with multiple sclerosis, enrolled in a pregnancy study. This sample comprised peripheral blood, obtained in the second trimester of pregnancy. The V gene is TRBV5-1 and the J gene is TRBJ1-3, with TRBD1 tentatively as D gene (5 bases match). At the DNA level, the sequence is TGCGCCAGCAGCCCCTCTTCCTCAGGGATCTCTGGAAACACCATATATTTT. Its amino acids are CASSPSSSGISGNTIYF.